A selection of T cell receptor beta chains follows, all from one sample in a study of OX40 agonist ivuxolimab in advanced cancers. TCRdb keeps only in-frame clones here, not all; method: immunoSEQ multiplex PCR. The table records some 60,000 clones, approximately 80% of them present only once. The source material was CD4+ or CD8+ T cells sorted from blood, sampled in a trial of the OX40 agonist ivuxolimab. The receptors here all came from an adult with an advanced solid tumor such as melanoma, head and neck, liver or kidney cancer. CDR3s include the opening cysteine and the closing phenylalanine or tryptophan. The D gene is left open where the match is weak. The size field is filled for only some rows; it gives once, few, many or a size class.

d_gene	j_gene	abundance	v_gene	CDR3nt	CDR3aa
-	TRBJ1-1	-	TRBV11-2	TGTGCCAGCAGTCCTCAGGGGACTGAAGCTTTCTTT	CASSPQGTEAFF
TRBD2	TRBJ2-1	-	TRBV11-3	TGTGCCAGCAGCTTATCGGGGACTAGCAGTTACAATGAGCAGTTCTTC	CASSLSGTSSYNEQFF
TRBD2	TRBJ2-5	-	TRBV5-6	TGTGCCAGCAGCCCGGGACTAGCGGGAATCCAAGAGACCCAGTACTTC	CASSPGLAGIQETQYF
TRBD1	TRBJ1-4	-	TRBV11-2	TGTGCCAGCGGCCGAGACAGGGGTGAAAAACTGTTTTTT	CASGRDRGEKLFF
-	TRBJ1-1	-	TRBV2	TGTGCCAGCAGTGGTTTCGGGCTGAACACTGAAGCTTTCTTT	CASSGFGLNTEAFF
-	TRBJ2-2	-	TRBV27	TGTGCCAGCAGTCAGGGGACCTCGAACACCGGGGAGCTGTTTTTT	CASSQGTSNTGELFF
-	TRBJ1-2	-	TRBV14	TGTGCCAGCAGCCAAGACTTCTATGGCTACACCTTC	CASSQDFYGYTF
-	TRBJ1-1	-	TRBV11-1	TGTGCCAGCAGCTTAGGAACTGGGGCGAACACTGAAGCTTTCTTT	CASSLGTGANTEAFF
TRBD1	TRBJ1-5	-	TRBV28	TGTGCCAGCAGCTTTGGGACAGGAATTTATCAGCCCCAGCATTTT	CASSFGTGIYQPQHF
TRBD1	TRBJ2-3	-	TRBV5-1	TGCGCCAGCAGCCCCAGACAGGGGAGCACAGATACGCAGTATTTT	CASSPRQGSTDTQYF
TRBD1	TRBJ1-3	-	TRBV14	TGTGCCAGCAGCTCTTGGCAGGGGGCAGGAGGAAACACCATATATTTT	CASSSWQGAGGNTIYF
-	TRBJ2-7	-	TRBV7-9	TGTGCCAGCAGTTCGGGACTTCTGAGCTCCTACGAGCAGTACTTC	CASSSGLLSSYEQYF
-	TRBJ2-2	-	TRBV29-1	TGCAGCGTTGCAGGGACGGGAGTCACCGGGGAGCTGTTTTTT	CSVAGTGVTGELFF
TRBD2	TRBJ2-3	-	TRBV19	TGTGCCAGTAGTAAGACAGGGTTGGGACTAGCGGGAGCTGCAGATACGCAGTATTTT	CASSKTGLGLAGAADTQYF
-	TRBJ2-3	-	TRBV7-9	TGTGCCAGCAGCGACTTCACGGCAGCCTCCACAGATACGCAGTATTTT	CASSDFTAASTDTQYF
TRBD2	TRBJ2-2	few	TRBV6-1	TGTGCCAGCAGCCTAGCGGGAACCGGGGAGCTGTTTTTT	CASSLAGTGELFF
-	TRBJ1-5	-	TRBV19	TGTGCCAGTAGTATTTGGCGGCTCAATCAGCCCCAGCATTTT	CASSIWRLNQPQHF
TRBD1	TRBJ1-2	once	TRBV9	TGTGCCAGCAGCGCGCCGGGACAGCTCTATGGCTACACCTTC	CASSAPGQLYGYTF
-	TRBJ1-1	-	TRBV19	TGTGCCAGTAGTATATTCGGAGTGGCTAGTCGAGCTGAAGCTTTCTTT	CASSIFGVASRAEAFF
-	TRBJ2-1	-	TRBV7-6	TGTGCCAGCAGCTCCGAGGTGACGACCGATGAGCAGTTCTTC	CASSSEVTTDEQFF
-	TRBJ1-2	-	TRBV15	TGTGCCACCAGCAGAGATTTAACGGGAGATGGCTACACCTTC	CATSRDLTGDGYTF
-	TRBJ1-4	-	TRBV19	TGTGCCAGTAGTATCGACCCTCGAAGTGGGGAAAAACTGTTTTTT	CASSIDPRSGEKLFF
-	TRBJ2-7	-	TRBV5-1	TGCGCCAGCAGCCAGGACTACTCCTACGAGCAGTACTTC	CASSQDYSYEQYF
TRBD2	TRBJ2-7	once	TRBV18	TGTGCCAGCTCACCCGGGGGGGCCGTCGAGCAGTACTTC	CASSPGGAVEQYF
-	TRBJ2-7	few	TRBV9	TGTGCCAGCAGTAGTCGTTCGGGGGAGCAGTACTTC	CASSSRSGEQYF
-	TRBJ1-6	once	TRBV28	TGTGCCAGCAGCCTCCCGGACAGAAATTCACCCCTCCACTTT	CASSLPDRNSPLHF
-	TRBJ2-5	-	TRBV14	TGTGCCAGCAGCCAACTCCAGACCCAAGAGACCCAGTACTTC	CASSQLQTQETQYF
TRBD2	TRBJ2-3	-	TRBV7-3	TGTGCCAGCAGCTCCTTACGGGGGGAGCAGCAGTATTTT	CASSSLRGEQQYF
-	TRBJ2-3	-	TRBV19	TGTGCCAGTAGTACCCAGGGACGGAAGGACACAGATACGCAGTATTTT	CASSTQGRKDTDTQYF
-	TRBJ2-1	-	TRBV27	TGTGCCAGCAGATTCAGAAGCTCCTACAATGAGCAGTTCTTC	CASRFRSSYNEQFF
TRBD1	TRBJ1-1	-	TRBV5-3	TGTGCCAGAAGCATCCGGGACAGGAGAATCTCTGAAGCTTTCTTT	CARSIRDRRISEAFF
-	TRBJ2-3	-	TRBV5-4	TGTGCCAGCAGCTTGTCTCGAGGCACAGATACGCAGTATTTT	CASSLSRGTDTQYF
-	TRBJ1-2	-	TRBV5-4	TGTGCCAGCAGCCCGGAGGAGCATGAAGGGGGCTACACCTTC	CASSPEEHEGGYTF
-	TRBJ2-7	-	TRBV29-1	TGCAGCGTTGAAGCAGGGGAGAGGGCCTACGAGCAGTACTTC	CSVEAGERAYEQYF
-	TRBJ2-5	few	TRBV6-6	TGTGCCAGCAGTAGGACAAGGGGGGCCGGGGCCCAGTACTTC	CASSRTRGAGAQYF
-	TRBJ1-3	-	TRBV4-2	TGTGCCAGCAGCCAAGATATGATCTCTGGAAACACCATATATTTT	CASSQDMISGNTIYF
TRBD2	TRBJ2-3	-	TRBV5-4	TGTAGCAGCAGTTCGGGGGGGTGGTCCTCCACAGATACGCAGTATTTT	CSSSSGGWSSTDTQYF
-	TRBJ2-1	-	TRBV2	TGTGCCAGCAGTTTTGACCAGGGCGATGAGCAGTTCTTC	CASSFDQGDEQFF
TRBD1	TRBJ2-5	-	TRBV7-6	TGTGCCAGCAGCTCTCGACAGGGTGGCCAAGAGACCCAGTACTTC	CASSSRQGGQETQYF
TRBD2	TRBJ2-1	few	TRBV30	TGTGCCTGGAGCTTAGGACTAGCGGGGGGGTATGAGCAGTTCTTC	CAWSLGLAGGYEQFF